The clone carrying this T cell receptor (beta chain) was recorded many times. The antigen remains undetermined. A read error may explain this, as a much larger clone is one base away. The data stem from a study of tumor-infiltrating lymphocytes in primary liver carcinoma. At the level of the study: The number of productive TCRbeta reads per sample ranged from roughly 3.65 to 8 million and was similar across tissue types. Study observations and caveats: Significantly greater top-250-clone fractions characterized tumors relative to blood (p = 0.039).

The researchers produced TCR beta cDNA from 400 to 650 ng total RNA with a constant-region primer. Three-round nested multiplex PCR performed with slightly modified ARM-PCR produced the TCR beta libraries. Researchers ran the first two PCR rounds for 10 cycles each with TRBV1-TRBV30 forward primers and a C-beta reverse primer. TCRdb passed the multiplex PCR reads through MiXCR, listing each CDR3 protein once. The sample has 35,000 to 45,000 distinct CDR3 sequences; approximately 82% are singletons. The CDR3 is made up of 12 amino acids. Looked up from germline, CDR1 is SEHNR and CDR2 is FQNEAQ (reference sequence). Unsorted bulk tissue (20-30 mg) underwent RNA and DNA co-extraction. The study enrolled treatment-naive patients with chronic HBV infection.

The sequenced sample was tumor-adjacent normal liver tissue. The sequence was obtained from a woman under 40 with primary liver carcinoma and hepatitis B virus infection. The chain carries TRBV7-9 and TRBJ2-7, with TRBD1 as a possible D gene (5 bases). The CDR3 is CASSADTYERYF. CDR3 bases: TGTGCCAGCAGCGCGGACACCTACGAGCGGTACTTC.